What follows are 27 T cell receptor beta chains derived from one specimen sequenced in a study of T-cell reconstitution after alpha-beta-depleted transplantation in children. Using unique molecular identifiers, the investigators prepared the TCRbeta library. TCRdb itself ran the PCR reads through MiXCR, one entry per CDR3 protein. The repertoire holds hundreds of thousands of distinct CDR3 sequences, 6.5% to 9% seen once, with 6.3% in the top ten. The sequences come from PBMCs, mostly from graft donor cells, collected 180 days after TCRalphabeta/CD19-depleted stem cell transplant. The receptors come from a male patient aged 10 to 17 who had a stem cell transplant for acute lymphoblastic leukemia, so the T cells may come from the graft donor.

This clonotype was seen a handful of times. This chain connects TRBV28 to TRBJ2-7; 8 positions agree with TRBD1. The CDR3 has 14 amino acids. The V segment lost 7 bases and the J segment 4 bases; nucleotides outside the gene matches: 9. Germline V gene sequence: CDR1 MDHEN, CDR2 SYDVKM. CDR3 loop: CASIPGQAKYEQYF. Written as DNA, the CDR3 is TGTGCCAGCATTCCGGGACAGGCGAAATACGAGCAGTACTTC.

At least ten counts were recorded for this clonotype. The rearrangement uses TRBV6-5 and TRBJ2-5; a weak D match, TRBD2 (7 bases). The CDR3 is 16 amino acids. V was trimmed by 0 bases and J by 2 bases, leaving 13 bases between them. Germline loops: CDR1 MNHEY, CDR2 SVGAGI. Here the CDR3 reads CASSYSGGALQETQYF. The DNA for the CDR3 is TGTGCCAGCAGTTACTCAGGGGGGGCACTACAAGAGACCCAGTACTTC.

To note about this clonotype: An end of the junction does not agree with germline; a read error may underlie this. The V call is TRBV4-2, the J call TRBJ2-7; a weak D match, TRBD1 (8 bases). CDR1 and CDR2 (germline): LGHNA, YNFKEQ. CDR3 length: 16 amino acids. The chain's CDR3 is CARSPGGDRSSYEQYF. Written as DNA, the CDR3 is TGTGCCAGGAGCCCTGGGGGGGACAGGAGCTCCTACGAGCAGTACTTC.

This clonotype was seen at least ten times. This chain links TRBV6-1 with TRBJ1-1; D uncertain. The V gene lost 0 bases and the J gene lost 3 bases, with 8 bases spanning the gap. Germline loops: CDR1 MNHNS, CDR2 SASEGT. CDR3 length equals 14 residues. The CDR3: CASSEAAGYTEAFF. The CDR3 nucleotides read TGTGCCAGCAGTGAAGCGGCTGGGTACACTGAAGCTTTCTTT.

This clonotype was detected many times. J is TRBJ2-5 and V is TRBV5-6; TRBD2 matches at 10 bases. Germline CDR1 is SGHDT and CDR2 is YYEEEE. The junction had 7 bases not matched to a gene; V was cut back by 3 bases and J by 2 bases. The length of the CDR3 is 16 residues. DNA of the CDR3: TGTGCCAGCAGCTATGGGACTAGCGCTATACAAGAGACCCAGTACTTC. Translating gives CASSYGTSAIQETQYF.

This clonotype was recorded at least ten times. V usage is TRBV29-1 and J usage is TRBJ2-5, with D possibly being TRBD1 (5 bases). Germline V gene sequence: CDR1 SQVTM, CDR2 ANQGSEA. The ends were cut back, 5 bases at V and 4 bases at J, with 11 bases in the middle. This CDR3 is built from 12 residues. CDR3 sequence reads: CSVITDRETQYF. In DNA, the CDR3 is TGCAGCGTTATTACCGACAGAGAGACCCAGTACTTC. Complete variable domain (other parts from reference TRBV29-1 and TRBJ2-5): SAVISQKPSRDICQRGTSLTIQCQVDSQVTMMFWYRQQPGQSLTLIATANQGSEATYESGFVIDKFPISRPNLTFSTLTVSNMSPEDSSIYLCSVITDRETQYFGPGTRLLVL.

There are many counts of this clonotype. The chain couples TRBV12-3 or TRBV12-4 to TRBJ2-7, with 9 bases lining up with TRBD1. After removal of 6 bases from V and 7 bases from J, the junction contained 10 bases not matched to a gene. This CDR3 contains 14 residues. Here the CDR3 reads CASRPGQGSPEQYF. In DNA, the CDR3 is TGTGCCAGCAGGCCGGGACAGGGTTCGCCTGAGCAGTACTTC.

This clonotype was seen many times. V is TRBV19 and J is TRBJ2-2, with TRBD1 matching 7 bases. This CDR3 has 17 residues. With 1 base clipped from V and 4 bases from J, the junction kept 9 bases outside the gene matches. Per the germline V gene, CDR1 is LNHDA and CDR2 is SQIVND (reference sequence). CDR3 sequence: CASSIAPGQKVTGELFF. The CDR3 DNA reads as TGTGCCAGTAGTATAGCCCCGGGACAGAAAGTCACCGGGGAGCTGTTTTTT.

This clonotype has more than one count but fewer than ten. The rearrangement uses TRBV5-4 and TRBJ2-1, with TRBD2 identical over 11 bases. CDR3 size: 15 residues. In germline, CDR1 is SGHNT, CDR2 YYREEE (reference sequence). The V gene end was trimmed by 0 bases and the J gene end by 6 bases; junction bases not matched to a gene: 2. CDR3: CASSLELAGANEQFF. CDR3 DNA sequence: TGTGCCAGCAGCTTGGAACTAGCGGGGGCCAATGAGCAGTTCTTC.

This clonotype has ten or more counts. The chain employs TRBV19 and TRBJ2-6, with 10 bases identical to TRBD2. CDR3 length: 20 residues. Germline values: CDR1 LNHDA, CDR2 SQIVND (reference sequence). Trimming cost V 1 base and J 1 base; bases outside gene matches: 10. The CDR3 nucleotides read TGTGCCAGTAGTATAGCGGCTAGCGGGGGCCGAATTTCTGGGGCCAACGTCCTGACTTTC. This encodes CASSIAASGGRISGANVLTF.

This clonotype was seen at least ten times. The chain employs TRBV5-1 and TRBJ2-7, with D unresolved. CDR1 SGHRS and CDR2 YFSETQ come from the germline V gene. The CDR3 has 13 amino acids. V dropped 0 bases and J dropped 6 bases, with 10 bases sitting between them. In nucleotides, the CDR3 is TGCGCCAGCAGCTTGGACCCCCCGCTCGAGCAGTACTTC. Translation: CASSLDPPLEQYF. Based on the CDR3 plus reference TRBV5-1 and TRBJ2-7, the full variable domain is KAGVTQTPRYLIKTRGQQVTLSCSPISGHRSVSWYQQTPGQGLQFLFEYFSETQRNKGNFPGRFSGRQFSNSRSEMNVSTLELGDSALYLCASSLDPPLEQYFGPGTRLTVT.

This clonotype appeared many times. V usage is TRBV28 and J usage is TRBJ1-2, with TRBD1 as a possible D gene (6 bases). CDR3 size: 14 residues. With 6 bases removed from V and 4 bases from J, the gap between germline ends came to 15 bases. Germline V gene sequence: CDR1 MDHEN, CDR2 SYDVKM. The CDR3, as DNA: TGTGCCAGCAGCCCGGGACACTCAATCTATGGCTACACCTTC. Translating it yields CASSPGHSIYGYTF.

Many counts were recorded for this clonotype. This chain uses TRBV4-1 with TRBJ1-5; TRBD1 matches at 9 bases. Trimming cost V 1 base and J 3 bases; bases outside gene matches: 1. CDR1 and CDR2 from the germline V gene are MGHRA and YSYEKL. CDR3 length: 15 amino acids. The CDR3 region has the DNA TGCGCCAGCAGCCAAGGGACAGGGGTCAATCAGCCCCAGCATTTT. Amino acids: CASSQGTGVNQPQHF.

Ten or more counts support this clonotype. V gene TRBV25-1 combines with J gene TRBJ2-7; tentatively, D is TRBD1 or TRBD2 (5 bases each). The CDR3 has 13 residues. From germline, CDR1 is MGHDK and CDR2 SYGVNS. V was clipped by 5 bases and J by 5 bases, with 13 bases between them. CDR3 region: CASSKAGSHEQYF. CDR3 DNA: TGTGCCAGCAGTAAGGCAGGGAGTCACGAGCAGTACTTC.

In this sample, this clonotype turned up many times. The chain links TRBV4-1 to TRBJ2-2, with 7 bases aligning to TRBD1. Germline V CDR1 and CDR2: MGHRA, YSYEKL. CDR3 size: 18 residues. Trimming cost V 0 bases and J 0 bases; bases outside gene matches: 7. In DNA form, the CDR3 reads TGCGCCAGCAGCCAAGACCGGGGACAGTACACGAACACCGGGGAGCTGTTTTTT. It encodes CASSQDRGQYTNTGELFF.

This clonotype was seen repeatedly, ten times or more. The rearrangement uses TRBV28 and TRBJ2-5; D unresolved. In germline, CDR1 is MDHEN, CDR2 SYDVKM. The length of the CDR3 is 13 residues. The germline V and J ends were trimmed by 8 bases and 4 bases, with 14 bases remaining between them. The CDR3 sequence is CASGQRARETQYF. The CDR3 region has the DNA TGTGCCAGCGGCCAAAGAGCGAGAGAGACCCAGTACTTC.

The sample holds many counts of this clonotype. The J gene is TRBJ2-1, the V gene TRBV5-1; TRBD1 aligns across 8 bases. This CDR3 spans 15 amino acids. V trimming: 5 bases; J trimming: 5 bases; junction bases outside the gene matches: 9. Germline CDR1 and CDR2: SGHRS and YFSETQ. The CDR3 is CASRTGTGRNNEQFF. The CDR3 bases are TGCGCCAGCAGAACCGGGACAGGTAGGAACAATGAGCAGTTCTTC.

This clonotype was seen repeatedly, ten times or more. The rearrangement links TRBV6-2 or TRBV6-3 to TRBJ2-3; unclear D gene. The CDR3 has 19 amino acids. Germline lookup yields CDR1 MNHEY and CDR2 SVGEGT. V gave up 6 bases and J gave up 1 base, with 26 bases separating them. This CDR3 is CASSPLRLWIKSGTDTQYF. The CDR3 nucleotides are TGTGCCAGCAGCCCCTTGAGACTTTGGATCAAGTCAGGCACAGATACGCAGTATTTT.

This clonotype was seen repeatedly, ten times or more. This sequence joins TRBV19 and TRBJ1-2, with a weak D call TRBD1 (5 bases). Germline lookup yields CDR1 LNHDA and CDR2 SQIVND (reference sequence). With 7 bases removed from V and 7 bases from J, the gap between germline ends came to 16 bases. CDR3 size: 13 residues. As DNA, the CDR3 is TGTGCCAGTACACCCGGCCATGGGGGTGGCTACACCTTC. As protein: CASTPGHGGGYTF.

This clonotype was observed many times. V and J are TRBV12-3 or TRBV12-4 and TRBJ2-1, with 9 bases identical to TRBD1. The trim removed 6 bases at V and 0 bases at J, leaving 6 bases unmatched. This CDR3 is 16 amino acids long. The CDR3: CASRQQGALSYNEQFF. The CDR3 nucleotides are TGTGCCAGCAGGCAACAGGGGGCCCTCTCCTACAATGAGCAGTTCTTC.

Ten or more counts support this clonotype. The rearrangement joins TRBV4-2 to TRBJ1-6; unclear D gene. The CDR3 contains 13 residues. From germline, CDR1 is LGHNA and CDR2 YNFKEQ. The V end was cut by 2 bases, the J end by 6 bases, with 5 bases between. The CDR3 spells CASSQRTNSPLHF. CDR3 DNA sequence: TGTGCCAGCAGCCAACGGACTAATTCACCCCTCCACTTT.

This clonotype has more than one count but fewer than ten. The V and J genes are TRBV4-1 and TRBJ2-1; 7 nucleotides line up with TRBD2. V lost 3 bases, J lost 2 bases, and 4 bases stayed unmatched. The CDR3 length is 15 residues. The germline CDR1 and CDR2 sequences are MGHRA and YSYEKL. CDR3 in amino acids: CASSHPLAAYNEQFF. DNA for the CDR3: TGCGCCAGCAGCCATCCTCTAGCGGCCTACAATGAGCAGTTCTTC.

This clonotype was counted at least ten times. The chain is built from TRBV3-1 and TRBJ2-6, with 7 bases lining up with TRBD1. V trimming: 4 bases; J trimming: 0 bases; junction bases outside the gene matches: 6. The CDR3 is 17 residues long. Germline V gene lookup returns CDR1 LGHDT and CDR2 YNNKEL (reference sequence). The CDR3 DNA reads as TGTGCCAGCAGCCGGACAGGCCCGAGCTCTGGGGCCAACGTCCTGACTTTC. It specifies CASSRTGPSSGANVLTF.

In this sample, this clonotype turned up a few times. The chain combines TRBV7-9 with TRBJ1-1; D perhaps matches TRBD1 (6 bases). The CDR3 is 12 residues long. V was shortened by 11 bases and J by 0 bases, with 10 bases between the two germline ends. Germline lookup yields CDR1 SEHNR and CDR2 FQNEAQ (reference sequence). In DNA form, the CDR3 reads TGTGCCCCTCAGGGGCTGAACACTGAAGCTTTCTTT. Its protein product is CAPQGLNTEAFF.

This clonotype was counted many times. V is TRBV7-3 and J is TRBJ2-7; 9 bases agree with TRBD2. Losses at the gene ends were 1 base for V and 5 bases for J; bases not matched to a gene: 12. This CDR3 spans 17 amino acids. Germline V lookup: CDR1 SGHTA, CDR2 FQGTGA. CDR3 DNA sequence: TGTGCCAGCAGCTTAAGGGCGGGGGGGCAAGGACGCCACGAGCAGTACTTC. Amino acids: CASSLRAGGQGRHEQYF.

The sample holds many counts of this clonotype. V usage is TRBV20-1 and J usage is TRBJ1-1, with a possible D match to TRBD1 (5 bases). Trimming shortened V by 0 bases and J by 0 bases, and 11 bases separated the two germline ends. This CDR3 is built from 15 residues. Germline lookup yields CDR1 DFQATT and CDR2 SNEGSKA (reference sequence). CDR3 coding DNA: TGCAGTGCTAGAGATTGGGGACGGATGAACACTGAAGCTTTCTTT. Amino acid sequence: CSARDWGRMNTEAFF.

The rearrangement uses TRBV19 and TRBJ1-2, with D perhaps matching TRBD1 (5 bases). The CDR3 consists of 16 residues. Germline V gives CDR1 LNHDA, CDR2 SQIVND (reference sequence). Trimming shortened V by 1 base and J by 0 bases, and 12 bases separated the two germline ends. Here the CDR3 reads CASSIALGHSNYGYTF. CDR3 nucleotide sequence: TGTGCCAGTAGTATAGCTCTTGGACACTCTAACTATGGCTACACCTTC.